This T cell receptor (beta chain) was profiled in a study of control samples from healthy donors and cancer patients. This CDR3 has 13 residues. Germline CDR1 reads SGHRS; CDR2 reads YFSETQ. V dropped 5 bases and J dropped 6 bases, with 13 bases sitting between them. Sequenced by immunoSEQ multiplex PCR; TCRdb stores in-frame clones only, minus some. The sample has roughly 200,000 clones; approximately 92% are singletons. This TCR came from a man aged 18 to 30 in good health. V usage is TRBV5-1 and J usage is TRBJ2-3; D is possibly TRBD2 (6 bases). Sequencing was performed on blood. CDR3 region: CASRGSGGDTQYF. DNA for the CDR3: TGCGCCAGCAGGGGCAGTGGGGGGGATACGCAGTATTTT.